The source of this TCR beta chain is a study of response to subunit inactivated influenza vaccine. Broader study findings: Authors suggested few new T cells are recruited by each seasonal influenza vaccination.

About this clonotype itself: What it binds is unknown.

V gave up 0 bases and J gave up 5 bases, with 8 bases separating them. This CDR3 comprises 14 residues. From germline, CDR1 is SGHTA and CDR2 FQGNSA. A single record per CDR3 protein comes from TCRdb applying MiXCR to the RT-PCR reads. The table includes some 850,000 distinct CDR3 sequences, less than 20% detected once. V and J are TRBV7-2 and TRBJ2-1, with no clear D. This specimen consisted of PBMCs from blood, obtained around 5 days after vaccination. The receptor was derived from a man aged 45-60 years who received an inactivated influenza vaccine. This CDR3 reads CASSLALQNNEQFF. Here the CDR3 DNA reads TGTGCCAGCAGCTTAGCGCTTCAGAACAATGAGCAGTTCTTC.